The 21 T cell receptor beta chains below were found in one sample sequenced in a study of identical twins. TCRdb re-called the 5' RACE reads through MiXCR, storing one row per CDR3 protein. The sample holds some 1,700,000 distinct CDR3 sequences, about 31% seen once. Sequencing was carried out using cord blood. Every receptor here comes from a newborn girl in good health.

The chain joins TRBV20-1 to TRBJ1-1, with D unclear. Germline V gene data show CDR1 as DFQATT and CDR2 as SNEGSKA (reference sequence). V lost 4 bases and J 1 base, leaving 4 bases between the germline ends. The length of the CDR3 is 11 residues. The chain's CDR3 is CSAKANTEAFF. In nucleotides, the CDR3 is TGCAGTGCTAAAGCGAACACTGAAGCTTTCTTT.

The V call is TRBV18, the J call TRBJ2-5; no definite D call. Germline CDR1 is KGHSH and CDR2 is LQKENI. Deletions cut 3 bases from V and 11 bases from J, with 19 bases between. This CDR3 spans 14 amino acids. The CDR3 protein is CASSPQYLYNEQYF. CDR3 DNA sequence: TGTGCCAGCTCACCCCAGTATCTCTACAATGAGCAGTACTTC.

The chain combines TRBV5-1 with TRBJ1-4; TRBD1 is a possible D gene (5 bases). Between the trimmed V and J ends, which lost 4 bases and 8 bases, there was a span of 18 bases. The CDR3 consists of 15 residues. Per germline, CDR1 SGHRS and CDR2 YFSETQ. CDR3 protein: CASSGTGPGGEKLFF. CDR3 coding DNA: TGCGCCAGCAGCGGAACAGGTCCTGGAGGAGAAAAACTGTTTTTT.

This chain connects TRBV9 to TRBJ2-5; D is perhaps TRBD2 (6 bases). CDR1 is SGDLS and CDR2 is YYNGEE in the germline V gene. The germline V and J ends were trimmed by 0 bases and 11 bases, with 20 bases remaining between them. The CDR3 covers 15 residues. The DNA for the CDR3 is TGTGCCAGCAGCGTAGCCAATAGCGGCCCAGGTGAGCAGTACTTC. It yields the protein CASSVANSGPGEQYF.

This clonotype was seen more than once but under ten times. The chain joins TRBV11-3 to TRBJ2-7; unclear D gene. This CDR3 spans 12 amino acids. The germline CDR1 and CDR2 sequences are SGHNT and YENEEA. V lost 4 bases to trimming and J lost 5 bases, with 9 bases between them. CDR3 sequence reads: CASSSSAHEQYF. In DNA form, the CDR3 reads TGTGCCAGCAGCTCCTCCGCCCACGAGCAGTACTTC.

The V call is TRBV20-1, the J call TRBJ2-7; 7 bases align to TRBD2. The CDR3 has 13 amino acids. Germline loops: CDR1 DFQATT, CDR2 SNEGSKA (reference sequence). With 6 bases clipped from V and 3 bases from J, the junction kept 8 bases outside the gene matches. Here the CDR3 reads CSAYPGGYYEQYF. The CDR3 DNA sequence: TGCAGTGCGTACCCCGGGGGGTACTACGAGCAGTACTTC.

This clonotype was detected a few times. V gene TRBV10-3 combines with J gene TRBJ1-1, with D uncertain. The CDR3 runs to 14 residues. The V end was cut by 3 bases, the J end by 1 base, with 9 bases between. The germline gives CDR1 ENHRY, CDR2 SYGVKD. The CDR3 sequence: CAISDMVTNTEAFF. The CDR3 DNA is TGTGCCATCAGTGATATGGTAACGAACACTGAAGCTTTCTTT.

This rearrangement joins TRBV12-3 or TRBV12-4 to TRBJ1-2, with D possibly TRBD1 on 5 matching bases. The length of the CDR3 is 13 residues. The V end was cut by 10 bases, the J end by 6 bases, with 18 bases between. The CDR3 region is CANRQAHRDGYTF. In DNA form, the CDR3 reads TGTGCCAACAGGCAGGCACATAGGGATGGCTACACCTTC.

This clonotype was detected only a few times. The J gene is TRBJ2-6, the V gene TRBV27; perhaps TRBD1 as D (5 bases). V lost 4 bases and J lost 0, with 13 bases in between. The CDR3 sequence is 17 residues long. Germline loops: CDR1 MNHEY, CDR2 SMNVEV (reference sequence). The CDR3 DNA reads as TGTGCCAGCAGTTCGGGCAGGGAAAGCTCTGGGGCCAACGTCCTGACTTTC. It yields the protein CASSSGRESSGANVLTF.

This clonotype was recorded at least ten times. The V call is TRBV20-1, the J call TRBJ2-7; a weak D match, TRBD2 (5 bases). This CDR3 has 11 residues. V lost 5 bases, J lost 6 bases, and 11 bases lay in between. From germline, CDR1 is DFQATT and CDR2 SNEGSKA (reference sequence). CDR3 sequence reads: CSADDYREQYF. The CDR3 nucleotides read TGCAGTGCTGACGACTACCGCGAGCAGTACTTC.

V and J are TRBV9 and TRBJ1-2, with D possibly matching TRBD1 (5 bases). This CDR3 comprises 14 residues. In germline, CDR1 is SGDLS, CDR2 YYNGEE. Trimming shortened V by 1 base and J by 1 base, and 8 bases separated the two germline ends. CDR3 in DNA: TGTGCCAGCAGCGTATACCAGGGTAACTATGGCTACACCTTC. Protein: CASSVYQGNYGYTF.

The gene calls are TRBV2 and TRBJ2-3; D is possibly TRBD1 or TRBD2 (6 bases each). Deletions cut 4 bases from V and 4 bases from J, with 18 bases between. The germline gives CDR1 SNHLY, CDR2 FYNNEI. The CDR3 runs 16 residues. CDR3 sequence (DNA): TGTGCCAGCAGTGCGACGGCCCCGAGGGGGGCAGATACGCAGTATTTT. Its translation is CASSATAPRGADTQYF.

This clonotype has a handful of counts. The chain employs TRBV3-1 and TRBJ2-5; D gene uncertain. The CDR3 loop spans 17 amino acids. CDR1 and CDR2 from the germline V gene are LGHDT and YNNKEL (reference sequence). V was trimmed by 0 bases and J by 11 bases, leaving 25 bases between them. The CDR3, as DNA: TGTGCCAGCAGCCAAGATCACCGCGCTCTCCTCTACAATGAGCAGTACTTC. This gives the protein CASSQDHRALLYNEQYF.

The chain joins TRBV10-3 to TRBJ1-4, with TRBD1 matching 7 bases. CDR1 and CDR2 from the germline V gene are ENHRY and SYGVKD. CDR3 length equals 13 residues. V lost 2 bases and J lost 11; bases outside the gene matches: 5. In DNA, the CDR3 is TGTGCCATCAGTGAGAGGGACAGAGGGAAACTGTTTTTT. It translates to CAISERDRGKLFF.

This clonotype came up many times. The chain joins TRBV5-1 to TRBJ2-7; D uncertain. The V gene's germline CDR1 is SGHRS and CDR2 YFSETQ. Trimming took off 4 bases at V and 3 bases at J, with 20 bases between the two ends. This CDR3 is built from 16 residues. In DNA form, the CDR3 reads TGCGCCAGCAGCCCCTATTACCCCTGGGTCCGCTACGAGCAGTACTTC. This gives the protein CASSPYYPWVRYEQYF.

This chain joins TRBV24-1 and TRBJ1-1, with D perhaps matching TRBD1 (5 bases). This CDR3 is 14 amino acids long. The germline V gene encodes CDR1 KGHDR and CDR2 SFDVKD. Trimming left V 4 bases short and J 5 bases short, with 13 bases between. CDR3 nucleotide sequence: TGTGCCACCAGTGACCCAGAGAGGGGAACTGAAGCTTTCTTT. Translation gives CATSDPERGTEAFF.

The table lists this clonotype with many counts. The chain couples TRBV7-9 to TRBJ2-7, with D perhaps TRBD2 (6 bases). The CDR3 spans 14 residues. Per germline, CDR1 SEHNR and CDR2 FQNEAQ (reference sequence). The V end was cut by 7 bases, the J end by 2 bases, with 15 bases between. The CDR3 spells CASTSSSAPYEQYF. CDR3 nucleotide sequence: TGTGCCAGCACCTCCTCTAGCGCTCCCTACGAGCAGTACTTC.

The rearrangement joins TRBV15 to TRBJ2-1; 8 nucleotides line up with TRBD2. Germline loops: CDR1 LNHNV, CDR2 YYDKDF (reference sequence). With V trimmed by 0 bases and J by 6 bases, 4 bases remained unmatched. The CDR3 totals 15 residues. The CDR3 DNA reads as TGTGCCACCAGCAGAGATTATACTAGCGGCAATGAGCAGTTCTTC. This encodes CATSRDYTSGNEQFF.

On this clonotype itself: An end of the junction does not agree with germline; a read error may underlie this. The chain joins TRBV12-3 or TRBV12-4 to TRBJ2-3; tentatively, D is TRBD1 (6 bases). This CDR3 region has 11 residues. The CDR3 DNA sequence: TGTGCCAGCAGTTCAGGGGATATGCAGTATTTT. It codes for CASSSGDMQYF.

V gene TRBV20-1 combines with J gene TRBJ1-5; weak D call: TRBD1 (5 bases). Germline values: CDR1 DFQATT, CDR2 SNEGSKA (reference sequence). CDR3 length: 13 amino acids. The ends were cut back, 1 base at V and 8 bases at J, with 12 bases in the middle. CDR3 sequence: CSARGDSPEPQHF. The CDR3 DNA sequence: TGCAGTGCTAGAGGCGACAGCCCAGAGCCCCAGCATTTT.

The chain combines TRBV13 with TRBJ2-1; TRBD2 might be the D (6 bases). The CDR3 runs to 15 residues. CDR1 and CDR2 from the germline V gene are PRHDT and FYEKMQ (reference sequence). Trimming took off 5 bases at V and 7 bases at J, with 18 bases between the two ends. CDR3 coding DNA: TGTGCCAGCAGCATGCGGGGCCACCTACTGAATGAGCAGTTCTTC. Protein sequence: CASSMRGHLLNEQFF.